This T cell receptor (beta chain) is drawn from a study of CD8 T cells in ankylosing spondylitis. This clonotype was recorded many times. Its antigen is unknown. Study-level findings and limits: With a CD8+ phenotype, disease-linked clones were relatively rare in peripheral blood. A TCR beta motif of several highly homologous variants seemed to mark ankylosing spondylitis blood. In ankylosing spondylitis patients, matched synovial fluid reportedly showed significant enrichment of disease-linked clones.

TCRdb ran MiXCR on the 5' RACE reads and lists one entry per CDR3 protein. The sample yields about 69,000 distinct CDR3 sequences, about 5.4% seen once. The source of this sequence is a male donor with ankylosing spondylitis or in good health (not recorded which). Sequenced sample: blood, either unsorted or a sorted T cell fraction (not recorded which).

The CDR3 DNA reads as TGCAGTGCTAATCCCGGGACTAGTAACGAGCAGTACTTC. Protein: CSANPGTSNEQYF. The chain carries TRBV20-1 and TRBJ2-7, with 8 bases identical to TRBD2. V lost 4 bases, J lost 5 bases, and 7 bases stayed unmatched. This CDR3 comprises 13 residues. CDR1 is DFQATT and CDR2 is SNEGSKA in the germline V gene (reference sequence).